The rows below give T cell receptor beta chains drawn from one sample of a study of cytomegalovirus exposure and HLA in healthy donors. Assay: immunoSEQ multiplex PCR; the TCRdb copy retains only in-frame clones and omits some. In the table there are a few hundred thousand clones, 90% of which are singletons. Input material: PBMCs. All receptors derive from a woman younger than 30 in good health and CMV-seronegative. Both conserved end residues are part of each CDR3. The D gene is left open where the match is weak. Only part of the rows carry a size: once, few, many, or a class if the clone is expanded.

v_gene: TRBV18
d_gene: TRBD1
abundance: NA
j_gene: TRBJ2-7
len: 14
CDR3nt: TGTGCCAGCTCACCTATGACAGGGACCTACGAGCAGTACTTC
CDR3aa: CASSPMTGTYEQYF

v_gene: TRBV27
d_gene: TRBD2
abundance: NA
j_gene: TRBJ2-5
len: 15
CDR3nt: TGTGCCAGCAGTCCGCTAGCGGGGGTACGAGAGACCCAGTACTTC
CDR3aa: CASSPLAGVRETQYF

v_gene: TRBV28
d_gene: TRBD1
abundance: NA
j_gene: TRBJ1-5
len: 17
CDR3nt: TGTGCCAGCCTACGAAGGCAGGGGGGAATCTCGGATCAGCCCCAGCATTTT
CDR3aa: CASLRRQGGISDQPQHF

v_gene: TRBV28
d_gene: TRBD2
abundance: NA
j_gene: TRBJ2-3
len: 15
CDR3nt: TGTGCCAGCAGTTCTAGCGGGGGGATGACAGATACGCAGTATTTT
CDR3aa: CASSSSGGMTDTQYF

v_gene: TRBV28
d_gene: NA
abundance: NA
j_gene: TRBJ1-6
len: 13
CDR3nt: TGTGCCAGCAATTTGGGCAACACTTCACCCCTCCACTTT
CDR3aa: CASNLGNTSPLHF

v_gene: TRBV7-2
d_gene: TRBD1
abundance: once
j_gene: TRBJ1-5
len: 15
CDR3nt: TGTGCCAGCAGCACCCGACAGGGGCCAGGGCAGCCCCAGCATTTT
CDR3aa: CASSTRQGPGQPQHF

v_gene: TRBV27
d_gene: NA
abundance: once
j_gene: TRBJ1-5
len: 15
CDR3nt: TGTGCCAGCAGTCCGGACATCAATAGCAATCAGCCCCAGCATTTT
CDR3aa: CASSPDINSNQPQHF

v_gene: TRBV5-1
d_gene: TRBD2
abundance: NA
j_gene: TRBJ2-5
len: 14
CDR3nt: TGCGCCAGCAGTCTAGCGGGGAGCAAAGAGAGCCAGTACTTC
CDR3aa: CASSLAGSKESQYF

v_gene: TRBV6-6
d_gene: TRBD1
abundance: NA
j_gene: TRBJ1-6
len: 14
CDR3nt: TGTGCCAGCAGTTACCCGGGACAGGGTCCGGAATTGCACTTT
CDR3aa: CASSYPGQGPELHF

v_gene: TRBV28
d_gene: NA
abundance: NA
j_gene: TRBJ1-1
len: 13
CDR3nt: TGTGCCAGCAGTTTGGGTAGGAGCACTGAAGCTTTCTTT
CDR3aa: CASSLGRSTEAFF

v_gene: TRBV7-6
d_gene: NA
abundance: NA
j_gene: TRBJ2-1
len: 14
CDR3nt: TGTGCCAGCAGCTTGGGCAGGGATTACAATGAGCAGTTCTTC
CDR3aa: CASSLGRDYNEQFF

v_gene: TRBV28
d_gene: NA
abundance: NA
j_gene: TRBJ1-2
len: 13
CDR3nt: TGTGCCAGCAGGGTAGAAAACCCCCCTATTGACACCTTC
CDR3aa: CASRVENPPIDTF

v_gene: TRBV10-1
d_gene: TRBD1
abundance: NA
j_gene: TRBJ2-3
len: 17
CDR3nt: TGCGCCAGCAGTGGACGACCGGGACAGGGGTTGACAGATACGCAGTATTTT
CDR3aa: CASSGRPGQGLTDTQYF

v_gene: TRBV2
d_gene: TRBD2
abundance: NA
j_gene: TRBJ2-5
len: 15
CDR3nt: TGTGCCAGCAGTACTAGCGGGGGGAACCAAGAGACCCAGTACTTC
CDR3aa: CASSTSGGNQETQYF

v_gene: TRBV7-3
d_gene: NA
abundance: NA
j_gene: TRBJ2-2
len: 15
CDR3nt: TGTGCCAGCAGCTTATTGCAGTCGAACACCGGGGAGCTGTTTTTT
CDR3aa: CASSLLQSNTGELFF

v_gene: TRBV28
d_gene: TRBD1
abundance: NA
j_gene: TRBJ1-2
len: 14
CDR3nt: TGTGCCAGCAGTTTGTTCAGGACAGGGGATGGCTACACCTTC
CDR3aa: CASSLFRTGDGYTF

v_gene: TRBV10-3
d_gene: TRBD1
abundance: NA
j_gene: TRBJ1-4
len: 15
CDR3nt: TGTGCCATCAGTGCGGACAGGGGGCAGAATGAAAAACTGTTTTTT
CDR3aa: CAISADRGQNEKLFF

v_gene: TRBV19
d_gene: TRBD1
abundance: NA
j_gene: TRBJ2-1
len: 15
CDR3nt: TGTGCCAGTAGCATACAGGGACAGGGACACAATGAGCAGTTCTTC
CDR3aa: CASSIQGQGHNEQFF

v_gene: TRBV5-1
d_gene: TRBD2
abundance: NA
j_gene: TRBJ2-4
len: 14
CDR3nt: TGCGCCAGCAGCGGGGGGGATTCCAAAAACATTCAGTACTTC
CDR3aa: CASSGGDSKNIQYF

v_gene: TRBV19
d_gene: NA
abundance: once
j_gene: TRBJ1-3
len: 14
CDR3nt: TGTGCCAGTAGTATCTCCGGGACTGGAAACACCATATATTTT
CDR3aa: CASSISGTGNTIYF

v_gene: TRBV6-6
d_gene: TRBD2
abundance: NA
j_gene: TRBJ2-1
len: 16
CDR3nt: TGTGCCAGCAGTCTACAGCGGGGGGGGACCTACAATGAGCAGTTCTTC
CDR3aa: CASSLQRGGTYNEQFF

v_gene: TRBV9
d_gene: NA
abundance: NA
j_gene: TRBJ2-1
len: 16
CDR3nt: TGTGCCAGCAGCTCCAGAGGGGCGGGGGCATACAATGAGCAGTTCTTC
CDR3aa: CASSSRGAGAYNEQFF

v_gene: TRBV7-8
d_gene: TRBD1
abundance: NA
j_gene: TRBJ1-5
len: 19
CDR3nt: TGTGCCAGCAGCCAAGAGGGGGACAGGGGGCCCTATAGCAATCAGCCCCAGCATTTT
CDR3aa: CASSQEGDRGPYSNQPQHF

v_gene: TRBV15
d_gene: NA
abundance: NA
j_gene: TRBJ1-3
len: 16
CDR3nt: TGTGCCACCAGCAGACCCTCAGGGACTTCTGGAAACACCATATATTTT
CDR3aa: CATSRPSGTSGNTIYF

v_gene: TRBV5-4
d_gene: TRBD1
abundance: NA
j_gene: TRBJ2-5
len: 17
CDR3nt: TGTGCCAGCAGCGCGGGGACAGGGAGGTTCAACCAAGAGACCCAGTACTTC
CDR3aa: CASSAGTGRFNQETQYF

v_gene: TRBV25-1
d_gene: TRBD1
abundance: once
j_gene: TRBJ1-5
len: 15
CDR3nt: TGTGCCAGCAGTCGGGGACAGGGATTAAATCAGCCCCAGCATTTT
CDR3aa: CASSRGQGLNQPQHF

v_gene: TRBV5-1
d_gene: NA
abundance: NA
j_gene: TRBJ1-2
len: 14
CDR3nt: TGCGCCAGCAGCTTTGGACTATCTAACTATGGCTACACCTTC
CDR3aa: CASSFGLSNYGYTF

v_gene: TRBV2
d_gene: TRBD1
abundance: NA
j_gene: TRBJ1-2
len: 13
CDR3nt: TGTGCCAGGGGACCAGGGGGCGCAAGTGGCTACACCTTC
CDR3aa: CARGPGGASGYTF

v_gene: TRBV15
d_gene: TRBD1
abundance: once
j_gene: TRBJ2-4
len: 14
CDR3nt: TGTGCCACCAGCAAGGGACAGGGTGTCAACATTCAGTACTTC
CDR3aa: CATSKGQGVNIQYF

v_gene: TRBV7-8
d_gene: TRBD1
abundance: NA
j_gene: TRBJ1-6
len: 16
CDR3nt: TGTGCCAGCAGCCCCTCGGGACAGGGGTCTTATTCACCCCTCCACTTT
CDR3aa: CASSPSGQGSYSPLHF

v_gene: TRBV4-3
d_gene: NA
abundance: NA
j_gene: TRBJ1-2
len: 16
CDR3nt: TGCGCCAGCAGCCAAGGTGAGGGGGTCCCTCTCCCCGGCTACACCTTC
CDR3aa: CASSQGEGVPLPGYTF